A single sample gave rise to the 10 T cell receptor beta chains below, sequenced in a study of T cell responses to AZD1222 COVID-19 vaccine. Measured with immunoSEQ multiplex PCR; TCRdb has only the in-frame clones, and not every one. The table lists approximately 50,000 clones, 65% to 90% of them singletons. This sample comprised peripheral blood, obtained 28 days after the second AZD1222 dose. The receptors derive from an adult who received the AZD1222 COVID-19 vaccine.

This clone is medium-sized by share. The chain employs TRBV19 and TRBJ1-5; D gene unclear. CDR1 is LNHDA, CDR2 SQIVND, per germline (reference sequence). This CDR3 spans 14 amino acids. V lost 7 bases and J 1 base, leaving 11 bases between the germline ends. The CDR3 bases are TGTGCCAGTACCCTGAGTCCGAGCAATCAGCCCCAGCATTTT. Its protein product is CASTLSPSNQPQHF.

This clone showed up just once. This chain uses TRBV7-9 with TRBJ2-7; 10 positions match TRBD2. This CDR3 comprises 16 residues. CDR1 and CDR2 from the germline V gene are SEHNR and FQNEAQ (reference sequence). Trimming cost V 5 bases and J 0 bases; bases outside gene matches: 7. The CDR3 loop reads CASSPASSGSSYEQYF. CDR3 sequence (DNA): TGTGCCAGCAGCCCAGCCTCTAGCGGGAGCTCCTACGAGCAGTACTTC.

The chain combines TRBV7-2 with TRBJ1-1, with D unclear. The germline gives CDR1 SGHTA, CDR2 FQGNSA. V lost 6 bases, J lost 6 bases, and 14 bases lay in between. The length of the CDR3 is 13 residues. The DNA of the CDR3 is TGTGCCAGCAGTTATGACCCGAGGTCTGAAGCTTTCTTT. Protein: CASSYDPRSEAFF.

This chain joins TRBV14 and TRBJ2-1, with D tentatively TRBD2 (5 bases). Trimming shortened V by 2 bases and J by 4 bases, and 12 bases separated the two germline ends. The germline V gene encodes CDR1 SGHDN and CDR2 FVKESK. The CDR3 has 15 residues. This CDR3 is CASSQPGSVYNEQFF. The CDR3 nucleotides are TGTGCCAGCAGCCAACCGGGATCGGTTTACAATGAGCAGTTCTTC.

The CDR3 DNA sequence: TGTGCCAGCAGCGAGGGACCGGGGAACTATGGCTACACCTTC. It specifies CASSEGPGNYGYTF. The rearrangement links TRBV9 to TRBJ1-2; TRBD1 is a possible D gene (5 bases). The CDR3 runs to 14 residues. Germline CDR1 reads SGDLS; CDR2 reads YYNGEE. V was trimmed by 3 bases and J by 2 bases, leaving 11 bases between them.

The chain joins TRBV30 to TRBJ1-4; D is uncertain. The CDR3 covers 12 residues. Trimming stripped 6 bases from V and 5 bases from J, with 10 bases between. Germline CDR1 GTSNPN, CDR2 SVGIG (reference sequence). The CDR3 reads CACSLGNEKLFF. CDR3 DNA sequence: TGTGCCTGTAGCTTGGGGAATGAAAAACTGTTTTTT. Full variable domain (missing parts from reference TRBV30 and TRBJ1-4): SQTIHQWPATLVQPVGSPLSLECTVEGTSNPNLYWYRQAAGRGLQLLFYSVGIGQISSEVPQNLSASRPQDRQFILSSKKLLLSDSGFYLCACSLGNEKLFFGSGTQLSVL.

The chain employs TRBV30 and TRBJ2-3, with 7 bases fitting TRBD1. The V gene end was trimmed by 1 base and the J gene end by 0 bases; junction bases not matched to a gene: 7. This CDR3 contains 16 residues. Germline CDR1 GTSNPN, CDR2 SVGIG (reference sequence). CDR3 amino acids: CAWSAPDRSSTDTQYF. CDR3 nucleotides: TGTGCCTGGAGTGCCCCGGACAGGTCTAGCACAGATACGCAGTATTTT.

This chain uses TRBV6-1 with TRBJ1-5, with D perhaps matching TRBD1 (6 bases). Trimming took 2 bases from V and 4 from J, leaving 15 bases between them. Germline-derived CDR1 and CDR2 are MNHNS and SASEGT. This CDR3 contains 16 residues. CDR3: CASSEMGGASNQPQHF. The CDR3 DNA is TGTGCCAGCAGTGAAATGGGGGGGGCTAGTAATCAGCCCCAGCATTTT.

The chain carries TRBV11-1 and TRBJ1-1; the D is unclear. Trimming left V 0 bases short and J 4 bases short, with 6 bases between. The CDR3 has 13 residues. The germline gives CDR1 SGHAT, CDR2 FQDESV (reference sequence). CDR3 sequence reads: CASSLALATEAFF. CDR3 in DNA: TGTGCCAGCAGCTTAGCGTTAGCCACTGAAGCTTTCTTT.

The chain carries TRBV23-1 and TRBJ1-3, with 10 bases that match TRBD1. TRBV23-1 is filed as an ORF, its function uncertain. Trimming took 0 bases from V and 3 from J; bases not matched to a gene: 2. This CDR3 has 16 residues. CDR3 sequence (DNA): TGCGCCAGCAGTCAATCGGGACAGGGGATTGGAAACACCATATATTTT. Encoded protein: CASSQSGQGIGNTIYF.